This passage covers 21 T cell receptor beta chains from one sample sequenced in a study of blood T cell repertoires in COVID-19. Data came from immunoSEQ multiplex PCR; TCRdb stores just in-frame clones and leaves some out. This table has about 94,000 clones, about 90% appearing once. Material: peripheral blood. The origin of the receptors is a human donor with acute or convalescent COVID-19. The donor label of this sample is uncertain.

With regard to this clone: The sample has other DNA sequences that encode this CDR3 too. V and J are TRBV6-2 or TRBV6-3 and TRBJ1-5, with 7 positions matching TRBD1. Germline loops: CDR1 MNHEY, CDR2 SVGEGT. The trim removed 5 bases at V and 9 bases at J, leaving 1 base unmatched. CDR3 size: 11 residues. The CDR3, as DNA: TGTGCCAGCAGTCAGGGGGGGCCCCAGCATTTT. It encodes CASSQGGPQHF.

V usage is TRBV28 and J usage is TRBJ1-3; D gene uncertain. The germline V gene has CDR1 MDHEN and CDR2 SYDVKM. The V end was cut by 5 bases, the J end by 0 bases, with 8 bases between. The CDR3 length is 14 residues. This CDR3 reads CASSRMSSGNTIYF. The CDR3 DNA follows: TGTGCCAGCAGTCGCATGAGCTCTGGAAACACCATATATTTT.

The chain carries TRBV11-2 and TRBJ1-2; the match to TRBD1 covers 8 bases. The J segment lost 5 bases and the V segment lost 6 bases, leaving 5 bases of the junction unmatched. The V gene's germline CDR1 is SGHAT and CDR2 FQNNGV. This CDR3 contains 13 residues. The CDR3 loop is CASSLGQEYGYTF. For the CDR3, the DNA is TGTGCCAGCAGTTTGGGACAGGAATATGGCTACACCTTC.

This chain joins TRBV25-1 and TRBJ2-3; TRBD1 is a possible D gene (5 bases). V was pared by 7 bases and J by 8 bases, with 13 bases between. Germline CDR1 and CDR2: MGHDK and SYGVNS. The CDR3 loop spans 12 amino acids. Here the CDR3 reads CASNSYQGTQYF. In DNA, the CDR3 is TGTGCCAGCAATAGCTATCAGGGTACGCAGTATTTT.

This clone was detected only once. The V and J genes are TRBV9 and TRBJ1-6, with D possibly matching TRBD1 (6 bases). The V gene lost 3 bases and the J gene lost 5 bases, with 12 bases spanning the gap. Germline V gene lookup returns CDR1 SGDLS and CDR2 YYNGEE. CDR3 length equals 15 residues. This CDR3 reads CASSAYRANNSPLHF. The CDR3 coding sequence is TGTGCCAGCAGCGCTTACAGGGCGAATAATTCACCCCTCCACTTT. Full variable domain (rest looked up from reference TRBV9 and TRBJ1-6): DSGVTQTPKHLITATGQRVTLRCSPRSGDLSVYWYQQSLDQGLQFLIQYYNGEERAKGNILERFSAQQFPDLHSELNLSSLELGDSALYFCASSAYRANNSPLHFGNGTRLTVT.

V and J are TRBV7-7 and TRBJ2-7; TRBD2 aligns across 7 bases. The CDR3 totals 13 residues. CDR1 SSHAT and CDR2 FNYEAQ come from the germline V gene (reference sequence). V was pared by 3 bases and J by 6 bases, with 5 bases of the junction left unmatched. In DNA form, the CDR3 reads TGTGCCAGCAGCTTGGCTAGCGGAAGCGAGCAGTACTTC. Translation: CASSLASGSEQYF. Looking up the rest from reference TRBV7-7 and TRBJ2-7 gives the full variable domain: GAGVSQSPRYKVTKRGQDVTLRCDPISSHATLYWYQQALGQGPEFLTYFNYEAQPDKSGLPSDRFSAERPEGSISTLTIQRTEQRDSAMYRCASSLASGSEQYFGPGTRLTVT.

This clone was detected once. The rearrangement links TRBV7-2 to TRBJ1-6; D call uncertain. This CDR3 has 12 residues. V shed 3 bases and J shed 5 bases, with 2 bases lying between them. Germline values: CDR1 SGHTA, CDR2 FQGNSA. CDR3 region: CASSFNNSPLHF. The CDR3 DNA reads as TGTGCCAGCAGCTTTAATAATTCACCCCTCCACTTT.

This sequence joins TRBV5-1 and TRBJ1-6; tentatively, D is TRBD1 (5 bases). Germline CDR1 SGHRS, CDR2 YFSETQ. V was trimmed by 4 bases and J by 6 bases, leaving 14 bases between them. The CDR3 length is 15 residues. CDR3 nucleotides: TGCGCCAGCAGCGGGGGGGACGGGGTTAATTCACCCCTCCACTTT. This gives the protein CASSGGDGVNSPLHF. Variable domain in full (rest from reference TRBV5-1 and TRBJ1-6): KAGVTQTPRYLIKTRGQQVTLSCSPISGHRSVSWYQQTPGQGLQFLFEYFSETQRNKGNFPGRFSGRQFSNSRSEMNVSTLELGDSALYLCASSGGDGVNSPLHFGNGTRLTVT.

The rearrangement links TRBV5-1 to TRBJ1-6; a possible D gene is TRBD1 (6 bases). Per the germline V gene, CDR1 is SGHRS and CDR2 is YFSETQ. V was shortened by 4 bases and J by 9 bases, with 17 bases between the two germline ends. This CDR3 has 15 amino acids. CDR3 residues: CASSAGQKGGSPLHF. For the CDR3, the DNA is TGCGCCAGCAGCGCCGGACAGAAGGGCGGTTCACCCCTCCACTTT. The full variable domain, completed using reference TRBV5-1 and TRBJ1-6, is KAGVTQTPRYLIKTRGQQVTLSCSPISGHRSVSWYQQTPGQGLQFLFEYFSETQRNKGNFPGRFSGRQFSNSRSEMNVSTLELGDSALYLCASSAGQKGGSPLHFGNGTRLTVT.

In this sample, this clone turned up a few times. The same CDR3 can be traced to other DNA sequences in this sample. The chain is built from TRBV7-3 and TRBJ2-5; D is ambiguous. The CDR3 extends over 13 amino acids. Germline loops: CDR1 SGHTA, CDR2 FQGTGA. Trimming removed 1 base at V and 2 bases at J, with 5 bases between. DNA for the CDR3: TGTGCCAGCAGCTTAAGCAGACAAGAGACCCAGTACTTC. This translates into CASSLSRQETQYF.

The chain joins TRBV10-3 to TRBJ2-3, with TRBD2 identical over 13 bases. Germline V gives CDR1 ENHRY, CDR2 SYGVKD. The V gene end was trimmed by 10 bases and the J gene end by 5 bases; junction bases not matched to a gene: 6. This CDR3 is built from 14 residues. CDR3 region: CASGLAGAGDTQYF. The CDR3 region has the DNA TGTGCCAGCGGACTAGCGGGGGCCGGAGATACGCAGTATTTT.

The chain is built from TRBV7-9 and TRBJ1-4; tentative D call: TRBD1 (5 bases). Trimming stripped 1 base from V and 16 bases from J, with 13 bases between. Germline V gene lookup returns CDR1 SEHNR and CDR2 FQNEAQ (reference sequence). The CDR3 has 12 amino acids. In nucleotides, the CDR3 is TGTGCCAGCAGCTTAGGATCAGGGATTACGTTTTTT. This encodes CASSLGSGITFF.

This clone appeared a few times. This rearrangement joins TRBV7-3 to TRBJ1-1, with no clear D. This CDR3 has 13 residues. The germline V gene has CDR1 SGHTA and CDR2 FQGTGA. V was cut by 4 bases and J by 1 base, with 7 bases left in between. The CDR3 loop reads CASSYDTNTEAFF. Here the CDR3 DNA reads TGTGCCAGCAGCTACGACACGAACACTGAAGCTTTCTTT.

This chain connects TRBV6-2 or TRBV6-3 to TRBJ2-7; tentatively, D is TRBD2 (5 bases). Germline V lookup: CDR1 MNHEY, CDR2 SVGEGT. CDR3 length: 12 amino acids. V lost 2 bases and J 7 bases, leaving 9 bases between the germline ends. The DNA of the CDR3 is TGTGCCAGCAGTTACAGAGGACTGGAGCAGTACTTC. It is translated as CASSYRGLEQYF.

V and J are TRBV29-1 and TRBJ2-2; 8 positions match TRBD1. V shed 7 bases, J shed 7 bases, and the junction held 8 bases outside the gene matches. The CDR3 runs to 13 residues. Germline assignment: CDR1 SQVTM and CDR2 ANQGSEA. The CDR3 DNA is TGCAGCGGTGGCAGGGGGCTGGGCGGGGAGCTGTTTTTT. This gives the protein CSGGRGLGGELFF.

This clone was observed a single time. This rearrangement joins TRBV29-1 to TRBJ1-2; D perhaps matches TRBD1 (5 bases). The CDR3 spans 14 residues. The V end lost 5 bases, the J end lost 8 bases, and 21 bases lay between the germline ends. Germline V gives CDR1 SQVTM, CDR2 ANQGSEA. For the CDR3, the DNA is TGCAGCGTTAAGGCGTTAGGGGTCCCTTGGGGCTACACCTTC. Its translation is CSVKALGVPWGYTF. The variable domain in full, with the rest retrieved from reference TRBV29-1 and TRBJ1-2, is SAVISQKPSRDICQRGTSLTIQCQVDSQVTMMFWYRQQPGQSLTLIATANQGSEATYESGFVIDKFPISRPNLTFSTLTVSNMSPEDSSIYLCSVKALGVPWGYTFGSGTRLTVV.

The chain is built from TRBV29-1 and TRBJ1-2; D is perhaps TRBD1 (5 bases). CDR1 and CDR2 (germline): SQVTM, ANQGSEA. The ends were cut back, 4 bases at V and 8 bases at J, with 17 bases in the middle. The CDR3 covers 13 residues. The CDR3 reads CSVVTGVVGGYTF. The CDR3 coding sequence is TGCAGCGTTGTAACAGGCGTAGTTGGGGGCTACACCTTC.

This chain joins TRBV11-2 and TRBJ2-1; 8 positions agree with TRBD2. CDR3 length equals 17 residues. CDR1 and CDR2 from the germline V gene are SGHAT and FQNNGV. V lost 1 base and J lost 0; bases outside the gene matches: 5. This CDR3 is CASSLGSGGSSYNEQFF. CDR3 DNA sequence: TGTGCCAGCAGCTTAGGTTCGGGGGGGAGCTCCTACAATGAGCAGTTCTTC.

The CDR3 loop is CASSPEELAKNIQYF. Written as DNA, the CDR3 is TGTGCCAGCAGTCCCGAGGAGTTAGCCAAAAACATTCAGTACTTC. The J gene is TRBJ2-4, the V gene TRBV28; D not resolved. This CDR3 contains 15 residues. The germline gives CDR1 MDHEN, CDR2 SYDVKM. V was cut by 5 bases and J by 0 bases, with 11 bases left in between.

V and J are TRBV24-1 and TRBJ2-1; D gene uncertain. The germline V gene has CDR1 KGHDR and CDR2 SFDVKD. CDR3 length: 12 amino acids. Trimming took off 2 bases at V and 8 bases at J, with 6 bases between the two ends. Here the CDR3 DNA reads TGTGCCACCAGTGATTCTGTTGATGAGCAGTTCTTC. Protein sequence: CATSDSVDEQFF.

The chain joins TRBV4-2 to TRBJ2-1, with D unclear. Trimming removed 1 base at V and 0 bases at J, with 7 bases between. Germline V gives CDR1 LGHNA, CDR2 YNFKEQ. The CDR3 extends over 15 amino acids. The CDR3 DNA reads TGTGCCAGCAGCCAAGCAGGTAGCTCCTACAATGAGCAGTTCTTC. It specifies CASSQAGSSYNEQFF.